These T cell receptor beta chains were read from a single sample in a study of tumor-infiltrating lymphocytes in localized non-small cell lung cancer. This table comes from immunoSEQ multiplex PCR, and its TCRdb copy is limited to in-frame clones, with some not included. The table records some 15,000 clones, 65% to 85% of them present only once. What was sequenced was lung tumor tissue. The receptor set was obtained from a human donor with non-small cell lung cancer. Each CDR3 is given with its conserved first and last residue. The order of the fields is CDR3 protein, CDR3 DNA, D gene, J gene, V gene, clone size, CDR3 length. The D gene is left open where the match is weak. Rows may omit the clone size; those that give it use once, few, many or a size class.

CDR3aa: CASSAELGVADTQYF; CDR3nt: TGTGCCAGCAGTGCCGAACTAGGGGTGGCAGATACGCAGTATTTT; d_gene: NA; j_gene: TRBJ2-3; v_gene: TRBV27; abundance: few; len: 15
CDR3aa: CASSEVWGGGTDTQYF; CDR3nt: TGTGCCAGCAGTGAAGTGTGGGGGGGCGGCACAGATACGCAGTATTTT; d_gene: NA; j_gene: TRBJ2-3; v_gene: TRBV6-1; abundance: medium-sized; len: 16
CDR3aa: CASSLPGQGAHEQFF; CDR3nt: TGTGCCAGCAGCTTACCGGGACAGGGGGCACATGAGCAGTTCTTC; d_gene: TRBD1; j_gene: TRBJ2-1; v_gene: TRBV7-2; abundance: few; len: 15
CDR3aa: CASSEWDRAGNTIYF; CDR3nt: TGTGCCAGCAGTGAATGGGACAGGGCTGGAAACACCATATATTTT; d_gene: TRBD1; j_gene: TRBJ1-3; v_gene: TRBV6-1; abundance: NA; len: 15
CDR3aa: CASSPGRGNEKLFF; CDR3nt: TGCGCCAGCAGCCCGGGAAGAGGTAATGAAAAACTGTTTTTT; d_gene: NA; j_gene: TRBJ1-4; v_gene: TRBV5-1; abundance: once; len: 14
CDR3aa: CASSFGVGMNEKLFF; CDR3nt: TGTGCCAGCAGCTTCGGCGTAGGGATGAATGAAAAACTGTTTTTT; d_gene: NA; j_gene: TRBJ1-4; v_gene: TRBV7-9; abundance: NA; len: 15
CDR3aa: CAWRETKEPDRDGYTF; CDR3nt: TGTGCCTGGAGAGAGACAAAGGAGCCCGACAGGGATGGCTACACCTTC; d_gene: TRBD1; j_gene: TRBJ1-2; v_gene: TRBV30; abundance: few; len: 16
CDR3aa: CASSPSGASGYTF; CDR3nt: TGTGCCAGCAGCCCCTCGGGGGCGAGTGGCTACACCTTC; d_gene: NA; j_gene: TRBJ1-2; v_gene: TRBV6-6; abundance: NA; len: 13
CDR3aa: CASSLPSSYNEQFF; CDR3nt: TGCGCCAGCAGCTTACCGAGCTCCTACAATGAGCAGTTCTTC; d_gene: NA; j_gene: TRBJ2-1; v_gene: TRBV5-1; abundance: NA; len: 14
CDR3aa: CASSFAGGISYNEQFF; CDR3nt: TGTGCCAGCAGCTTCGCAGGGGGCATCTCCTACAATGAGCAGTTCTTC; d_gene: TRBD1; j_gene: TRBJ2-1; v_gene: TRBV7-9; abundance: NA; len: 16
CDR3aa: CASSLSETQYF; CDR3nt: TGCGCCAGCAGCTTGAGCGAGACCCAGTACTTC; d_gene: NA; j_gene: TRBJ2-5; v_gene: TRBV5-1; abundance: NA; len: 11
CDR3aa: CASRDTRNEQFF; CDR3nt: TGTGCCAGCAGAGACACCCGCAATGAGCAGTTCTTC; d_gene: NA; j_gene: TRBJ2-1; v_gene: TRBV2; abundance: NA; len: 12
CDR3aa: CARPTGELFF; CDR3nt: TGCGCCAGGCCCACCGGGGAGCTGTTTTTT; d_gene: NA; j_gene: TRBJ2-2; v_gene: TRBV23-1; abundance: NA; len: 10
CDR3aa: CASSFGVEAFF; CDR3nt: TGTGCCAGCAGCTTCGGAGTTGAAGCTTTCTTT; d_gene: NA; j_gene: TRBJ1-1; v_gene: TRBV5-6; abundance: NA; len: 11
CDR3aa: CASSYGLAEETQYF; CDR3nt: TGTGCCAGCAGCTATGGACTAGCGGAAGAGACCCAGTACTTC; d_gene: TRBD2; j_gene: TRBJ2-5; v_gene: TRBV7-2; abundance: NA; len: 14
CDR3aa: CASRQNSEEQPQHF; CDR3nt: TGTGCCAGCAGACAGAACAGTGAGGAGCAGCCCCAGCATTTT; d_gene: NA; j_gene: TRBJ1-5; v_gene: TRBV7-2; abundance: NA; len: 14
CDR3aa: CASSTGPTSSYEQYF; CDR3nt: TGTGCCAGCAGCACGGGACCTACCTCCTCCTACGAGCAGTACTTC; d_gene: NA; j_gene: TRBJ2-7; v_gene: TRBV7-7; abundance: NA; len: 15
CDR3aa: CASSSLGHNQPQHF; CDR3nt: TGTGCCAGCAGCTCCCTGGGACATAATCAGCCCCAGCATTTT; d_gene: NA; j_gene: TRBJ1-5; v_gene: TRBV7-9; abundance: NA; len: 14
CDR3aa: CASRVAGPYGYTF; CDR3nt: TGTGCCAGCAGGGTCGCCGGGCCCTATGGCTACACCTTC; d_gene: NA; j_gene: TRBJ1-2; v_gene: TRBV28; abundance: NA; len: 13
CDR3aa: CATSREVRAGTTF; CDR3nt: TGTGCCACCAGCAGAGAGGTACGGGCAGGAACGACCTTC; d_gene: NA; j_gene: TRBJ1-2; v_gene: TRBV15; abundance: NA; len: 13
CDR3aa: CASSFMGTGYGYTF; CDR3nt: TGTGCCAGCAGCTTTATGGGGACAGGCTATGGCTACACCTTC; d_gene: TRBD1; j_gene: TRBJ1-2; v_gene: TRBV5-4; abundance: NA; len: 14
CDR3aa: CASSLGRQGADTQYF; CDR3nt: TGTGCCAGCAGCTTAGGGAGACAGGGGGCAGATACGCAGTATTTT; d_gene: TRBD1; j_gene: TRBJ2-3; v_gene: TRBV11-3; abundance: NA; len: 15
CDR3aa: CASSPSSAGAYGELFF; CDR3nt: TGTGCCAGTAGTCCCTCATCGGCGGGAGCTTACGGGGAGCTGTTTTTT; d_gene: TRBD2; j_gene: TRBJ2-2; v_gene: TRBV19; abundance: medium-sized; len: 16
CDR3aa: CASSLSETQYF; CDR3nt: TGTGCCAGCAGCTTATCGGAGACCCAGTACTTC; d_gene: NA; j_gene: TRBJ2-5; v_gene: TRBV7-6; abundance: NA; len: 11
CDR3aa: CASSERGENQPQHF; CDR3nt: TGTGCCAGCAGCGAACGGGGGGAGAATCAGCCCCAGCATTTT; d_gene: NA; j_gene: TRBJ1-5; v_gene: TRBV2; abundance: NA; len: 14
CDR3aa: CASRSTGGRNEKLFF; CDR3nt: TGTGCCAGTAGATCTACAGGGGGCAGGAATGAAAAACTGTTTTTT; d_gene: TRBD1; j_gene: TRBJ1-4; v_gene: TRBV19; abundance: NA; len: 15
CDR3aa: CASSDYRFGASEQYF; CDR3nt: TGCGCCAGCAGTGATTATCGGTTCGGCGCATCCGAGCAGTACTTC; d_gene: NA; j_gene: TRBJ2-7; v_gene: TRBV10-2; abundance: NA; len: 15
CDR3aa: CASSRTADTQYF; CDR3nt: TGTGCCAGCTCACGAACCGCAGATACGCAGTATTTT; d_gene: NA; j_gene: TRBJ2-3; v_gene: TRBV18; abundance: NA; len: 12
CDR3aa: CASSEGGDEQFF; CDR3nt: TGTGCCAGCTCGGAAGGGGGCGATGAGCAGTTCTTC; d_gene: TRBD1; j_gene: TRBJ2-1; v_gene: TRBV7-6; abundance: NA; len: 12
CDR3aa: CAISVDKNTEAFF; CDR3nt: TGTGCCATCAGTGTCGACAAGAACACTGAAGCTTTCTTT; d_gene: NA; j_gene: TRBJ1-1; v_gene: TRBV10-3; abundance: NA; len: 13
CDR3aa: CASSESGSGNTIYF; CDR3nt: TGTGCCAGCAGTGAATCGGGGTCCGGAAACACCATATATTTT; d_gene: NA; j_gene: TRBJ1-3; v_gene: TRBV25-1; abundance: NA; len: 14
CDR3aa: CASSVGLQGAGETQYF; CDR3nt: TGTGCCAGCAGCGTAGGATTACAGGGGGCAGGGGAGACCCAGTACTTC; d_gene: TRBD1; j_gene: TRBJ2-5; v_gene: TRBV9; abundance: NA; len: 16
CDR3aa: CASSPGLAGGQETQYF; CDR3nt: TGTGCCAGCAGCCCCGGACTAGCGGGGGGACAAGAGACCCAGTACTTC; d_gene: TRBD2; j_gene: TRBJ2-5; v_gene: TRBV5-4; abundance: NA; len: 16
CDR3aa: CASSLSMALPGSPLHF; CDR3nt: TGTGCCAGCAGTTTATCGATGGCTCTACCGGGCTCACCCCTCCACTTT; d_gene: NA; j_gene: TRBJ1-6; v_gene: TRBV27; abundance: NA; len: 16
CDR3aa: CASSPRGTGSYEQYF; CDR3nt: TGCGCCAGCAGCCCCCGCGGGACAGGGTCCTACGAGCAGTACTTC; d_gene: TRBD1; j_gene: TRBJ2-7; v_gene: TRBV5-1; abundance: few; len: 15